Following are 32 T cell receptor beta chains from one sample sequenced in a study of cytomegalovirus exposure and HLA in healthy donors. Vbeta (60) and Jbeta (13) primers were used in the PCR. Profiling relied on immunoSEQ multiplex PCR, and the TCRdb table lists in-frame clones only, not all of them. The sample consists of over 150,000 clones, around 80% of them appearing once. Sequencing was done on a sample of PBMCs. These receptors were collected from a male donor in good health and CMV-seronegative.

This clone was observed a few times. J is TRBJ2-1 and V is TRBV5-1; 12 nucleotides agree with TRBD2. With 5 bases clipped from V and 5 bases from J, the junction kept 5 bases outside the gene matches. The CDR3 covers 15 residues. Germline lookup yields CDR1 SGHRS and CDR2 YFSETQ. CDR3 protein: CASRPSGREDNEQFF. The CDR3 DNA reads as TGCGCCAGCAGGCCTAGCGGGAGGGAAGACAATGAGCAGTTCTTC. Combining the CDR3 with reference TRBV5-1 and TRBJ2-1 gives the whole variable domain KAGVTQTPRYLIKTRGQQVTLSCSPISGHRSVSWYQQTPGQGLQFLFEYFSETQRNKGNFPGRFSGRQFSNSRSEMNVSTLELGDSALYLCASRPSGREDNEQFFGPGTRLTVL.

This chain connects TRBV14 to TRBJ2-5; D call uncertain. The V gene's germline CDR1 is SGHDN and CDR2 FVKESK. V shed 4 bases and J shed 6 bases, with 12 bases lying between them. The CDR3 is 13 residues long. CDR3 protein: CASSPLRSQTQYF. The CDR3 coding sequence is TGTGCCAGCAGCCCCTTGAGGAGTCAGACCCAGTACTTC.

The chain joins TRBV11-3 to TRBJ2-2; the match to TRBD2 covers 12 bases. The CDR3 is 15 residues long. Germline V gene data show CDR1 as SGHNT and CDR2 as YENEEA. V lost 4 bases and J lost 4; bases outside the gene matches: 1. CDR3 in DNA: TGTGCCAGCAGCTCGGGACTAGCGGGCACCGGGGAGCTGTTTTTT. It is translated as CASSSGLAGTGELFF.

A few counts support this clone. The rearrangement joins TRBV4-1 to TRBJ1-2, with 7 bases fitting TRBD1. The CDR3 loop spans 12 amino acids. CDR1 and CDR2 from the germline V gene are MGHRA and YSYEKL. The trim removed 5 bases at V and 7 bases at J, leaving 4 bases unmatched. The CDR3 reads CASSENRGGYTF. DNA of the CDR3: TGCGCCAGCAGCGAGAACAGGGGTGGCTACACCTTC.

The gene calls are TRBV7-9 and TRBJ1-2, with TRBD1 as a possible D gene (5 bases). The CDR3 sequence is 15 residues long. Trimming took off 5 bases at V and 0 bases at J, with 13 bases between the two ends. CDR1 is SEHNR and CDR2 is FQNEAQ in the germline V gene (reference sequence). Here the CDR3 reads CASSPGREANYGYTF. CDR3 in DNA: TGTGCCAGCAGCCCGGGACGGGAGGCTAACTATGGCTACACCTTC. Drawing the rest from reference TRBV7-9 and TRBJ1-2, the complete variable domain is DTGVSQNPRHKITKRGQNVTFRCDPISEHNRLYWYRQTLGQGPEFLTYFQNEAQLEKSRLLSDRFSAERPKGSFSTLEIQRTEQGDSAMYLCASSPGREANYGYTFGSGTRLTVV.

The rearrangement uses TRBV15 and TRBJ2-5; 7 bases line up with TRBD2. CDR1 is LNHNV, CDR2 YYDKDF, per germline (reference sequence). This CDR3 has 14 residues. The J segment lost 2 bases and the V segment lost 5 bases, leaving 5 bases of the junction unmatched. CDR3 DNA: TGTGCCACCAGCCGGGTCGGGGGGCAAGAGACCCAGTACTTC. Protein sequence: CATSRVGGQETQYF.

The chain uses TRBV4-3 and TRBJ2-7; a weak D match, TRBD1 (5 bases). Germline CDR1 LGHNA, CDR2 YSLEER. CDR3 length equals 16 residues. V was shortened by 1 base and J by 5 bases, with 18 bases between the two germline ends. The CDR3 is CASSQVRGWQIHEQYF. CDR3 nucleotide sequence: TGCGCCAGCAGCCAAGTTAGGGGATGGCAGATACACGAGCAGTACTTC.

V is TRBV6-1 and J is TRBJ1-4, with 10 bases aligning to TRBD1. CDR1 MNHNS and CDR2 SASEGT come from the germline V gene. V lost 7 bases and J lost 8; bases outside the gene matches: 7. The CDR3 is made up of 14 amino acids. The CDR3: CASTRTGGSEKLFF. Written as DNA, the CDR3 is TGTGCCAGCACCAGGACAGGGGGTAGCGAAAAACTGTTTTTT.

In its sample, this clone was seen a few times. This chain connects TRBV7-3 to TRBJ2-1; the D gene is possibly TRBD2 (5 bases). The germline V gene encodes CDR1 SGHTA and CDR2 FQGTGA. The CDR3 length is 13 residues. V lost 5 bases and J 6 bases, leaving 11 bases between the germline ends. Here the CDR3 DNA reads TGTGCCAGCAGCCGCGGACTCGTCAATGAGCAGTTCTTC. The encoded protein is CASSRGLVNEQFF. Using reference TRBV7-3 and TRBJ2-1 for the parts outside the CDR3, the full variable domain is GAGVSQTPSNKVTEKGKYVELRCDPISGHTALYWYRQSLGQGPEFLIYFQGTGAADDSGLPNDRFFAVRPEGSVSTLKIQRTERGDSAVYLCASSRGLVNEQFFGPGTRLTVL.

The V call is TRBV19, the J call TRBJ2-2; D might be TRBD1 (5 bases). Trimming left V 6 bases short and J 1 base short, with 6 bases between. Per germline, CDR1 LNHDA and CDR2 SQIVND (reference sequence). The CDR3 totals 13 residues. The chain's CDR3 is CASSRVNTGELFF. Written as DNA, the CDR3 is TGTGCCAGTAGCAGGGTGAACACCGGGGAGCTGTTTTTT.

V gene TRBV2 combines with J gene TRBJ2-7; D not certain. The V gene lost 6 bases and the J gene lost 0 bases, with 12 bases spanning the gap. The CDR3 is 14 amino acids. In germline, CDR1 is SNHLY, CDR2 FYNNEI. CDR3: CASSSGSNSYEQYF. The CDR3 DNA sequence: TGTGCCAGCAGCTCCGGGTCCAACTCCTACGAGCAGTACTTC.

This clone was picked up one time. The gene calls are TRBV7-4 and TRBJ2-2; a possible D gene is TRBD2 (5 bases). V shed 7 bases and J shed 3 bases, with 21 bases lying between them. Germline V gives CDR1 SGHVT, CDR2 SQSDAQ. The CDR3 runs to 17 residues. CDR3 amino acids: CASNTRPRGKDTGELFF. CDR3 sequence (DNA): TGTGCCAGCAACACGCGGCCACGAGGGAAGGACACCGGGGAGCTGTTTTTT.

The rearrangement links TRBV9 to TRBJ2-2; D is possibly TRBD1 (5 bases). The CDR3 consists of 14 residues. Between the trimmed V and J ends, which lost 2 bases and 5 bases, there was a span of 10 bases. Germline CDR1 reads SGDLS; CDR2 reads YYNGEE. CDR3 bases: TGTGCCAGCAGCGTCCGGACAAGTACCGGGGAGCTGTTTTTT. The encoded protein is CASSVRTSTGELFF.

The V call is TRBV6-5, the J call TRBJ1-1; D call uncertain. CDR3 length equals 13 residues. Between the trimmed V and J ends, which lost 6 bases and 4 bases, there was a span of 12 bases. CDR1 MNHEY and CDR2 SVGAGI come from the germline V gene. The CDR3 loop reads CASSLEGGTEAFF. Here the CDR3 DNA reads TGTGCCAGCAGCTTGGAGGGCGGCACTGAAGCTTTCTTT.

This chain links TRBV6-1 with TRBJ1-5; the D gene is possibly TRBD1 (5 bases). V lost 2 bases and J 7 bases, leaving 15 bases between the germline ends. The CDR3 is 15 residues long. In germline, CDR1 is MNHNS, CDR2 SASEGT. The CDR3 loop reads CASSETRGLGQPQHF. In DNA, the CDR3 is TGTGCCAGCAGTGAAACTAGGGGACTGGGGCAGCCCCAGCATTTT.

V gene TRBV7-2 combines with J gene TRBJ1-2; D call uncertain. Germline CDR1 reads SGHTA; CDR2 reads FQGNSA. Trimming removed 1 base at V and 6 bases at J, with 6 bases between. The CDR3 has 12 residues. DNA of the CDR3: TGTGCCAGCAGCTTAGACGGGAATGGCTACACCTTC. Protein sequence: CASSLDGNGYTF.

This sequence joins TRBV28 and TRBJ1-2, with TRBD1 as a possible D gene (5 bases). The CDR3 length is 14 residues. The V end lost 7 bases, the J end lost 4 bases, and 16 bases lay between the germline ends. Germline values: CDR1 MDHEN, CDR2 SYDVKM. CDR3 bases: TGTGCCAGCACCCTGGGTGGGCAGGGCTATGGCTACACCTTC. The encoded protein is CASTLGGQGYGYTF.

The rearrangement joins TRBV6-6 to TRBJ2-7; D perhaps matches TRBD1 (6 bases). The CDR3 length is 16 residues. Germline CDR1 is MNHNY and CDR2 is SVGAGI (reference sequence). The ends were cut back, 0 bases at V and 1 base at J, with 13 bases in the middle. The CDR3 DNA is TGTGCCAGCAGTTACTCCCTAAAGGACAGTTCCTACGAGCAGTACTTC. This sequence encodes CASSYSLKDSSYEQYF.

The chain uses TRBV14 and TRBJ2-7, with D tentatively TRBD2 (6 bases). Trimming pared 2 bases from V and 3 bases from J, leaving 23 bases between. The CDR3 has 18 amino acids. CDR1 is SGHDN, CDR2 FVKESK, per germline. The CDR3 region has the DNA TGTGCCAGCAGCCAACAGGTCCGCAGCCGTGGGGACTTCTACGAGCAGTACTTC. It is translated as CASSQQVRSRGDFYEQYF.

This clone was picked up a small number of times. The V gene is TRBV27, the J gene TRBJ1-1; 8 nucleotides line up with TRBD1. The CDR3 is 14 residues long. Germline CDR1 and CDR2: MNHEY and SMNVEV (reference sequence). J was trimmed by 7 bases and V by 3 bases; bases with no gene match: 7. CDR3 sequence reads: CASSLRGQVDEAFF. CDR3 DNA: TGTGCCAGCAGTTTGAGGGGACAGGTTGATGAAGCTTTCTTT.

The gene calls are TRBV27 and TRBJ2-4; a weak D match, TRBD1 (5 bases). The CDR3 runs to 15 residues. Germline CDR1 and CDR2: MNHEY and SMNVEV (reference sequence). V lost 2 bases and J 3 bases, leaving 11 bases between the germline ends. This CDR3 reads CASSLGVQGKNIQYF. The DNA for the CDR3 is TGTGCCAGCAGTTTAGGCGTCCAGGGCAAAAACATTCAGTACTTC.

This chain connects TRBV28 to TRBJ2-1, with 10 bases aligning to TRBD2. Germline loops: CDR1 MDHEN, CDR2 SYDVKM. With 10 bases clipped from V and 0 bases from J, the junction kept 12 bases outside the gene matches. The CDR3 has 17 residues. CDR3 sequence (DNA): TGTGCCACAAAGCGGGAGGGCCAGATAAGCTCCTACAATGAGCAGTTCTTC. Translating gives CATKREGQISSYNEQFF.

V gene TRBV19 combines with J gene TRBJ1-1; 8 nucleotides match TRBD1. Germline V gives CDR1 LNHDA, CDR2 SQIVND (reference sequence). The CDR3 runs to 14 residues. V trimming: 4 bases; J trimming: 10 bases; junction bases outside the gene matches: 11. CDR3 coding DNA: TGTGCCAGTAGTACGCAGGGGGCTACGATGAGAGCTTTCTTT. Translated, it gives CASSTQGATMRAFF.

The V gene is TRBV2, the J gene TRBJ2-5, with TRBD2 matching over 12 bases. Germline V gene data show CDR1 as SNHLY and CDR2 as FYNNEI. The CDR3 runs 15 residues. V trimming: 6 bases; J trimming: 4 bases; junction bases outside the gene matches: 6. DNA of the CDR3: TGTGCCAGCAGACGGACTAGCGGGGTTGGAGAGACCCAGTACTTC. Amino acids: CASRRTSGVGETQYF.

The V call is TRBV7-9, the J call TRBJ2-1; TRBD1 agrees at 9 bases. The germline gives CDR1 SEHNR, CDR2 FQNEAQ (reference sequence). V shed 5 bases, J shed 4 bases, and the junction held 6 bases outside the gene matches. The CDR3 has 15 residues. The CDR3 loop reads CASSLFGTGYNEQFF. For the CDR3, the DNA is TGTGCCAGCAGCCTATTCGGGACAGGGTACAATGAGCAGTTCTTC. Combining the CDR3 with reference TRBV7-9 and TRBJ2-1 gives the whole variable domain DTGVSQNPRHKITKRGQNVTFRCDPISEHNRLYWYRQTLGQGPEFLTYFQNEAQLEKSRLLSDRFSAERPKGSFSTLEIQRTEQGDSAMYLCASSLFGTGYNEQFFGPGTRLTVL.

V and J are TRBV5-4 and TRBJ2-7, with D maybe TRBD2 (5 bases). Germline V lookup: CDR1 SGHNT, CDR2 YYREEE (reference sequence). Trimming removed 0 bases from V and 3 bases from J, with 13 bases in between. The CDR3 loop spans 15 amino acids. CDR3 DNA sequence: TGTGCCAGCAGCTTGGTGTCGGGAAGACGCTACGAGCAGTACTTC. As protein: CASSLVSGRRYEQYF.

The chain is built from TRBV5-1 and TRBJ2-7; 13 positions match TRBD2. The CDR3 runs 16 residues. With V trimmed by 5 bases and J by 5 bases, 10 bases remained unmatched. Germline V gene lookup returns CDR1 SGHRS and CDR2 YFSETQ. The DNA of the CDR3 is TGCGCCAGCAGTTTCGGGACTAGCGGGAATGTACACGAGCAGTACTTC. Its translation is CASSFGTSGNVHEQYF.

The J gene is TRBJ2-1, the V gene TRBV10-3; D is uncertain. This CDR3 spans 13 amino acids. Germline CDR1 and CDR2: ENHRY and SYGVKD. Between the trimmed V and J ends, which lost 8 bases and 0 bases, there was a span of 8 bases. CDR3 coding DNA: TGTGCCATCGGAGCGAGCTCCTACAATGAGCAGTTCTTC. Amino acid sequence: CAIGASSYNEQFF.

The rearrangement links TRBV19 to TRBJ2-7, with D tentatively TRBD2 (5 bases). This CDR3 has 12 residues. Germline V lookup: CDR1 LNHDA, CDR2 SQIVND (reference sequence). V shed 6 bases and J shed 7 bases, with 13 bases lying between them. CDR3: CASSLTRDEQYF. The CDR3 DNA is TGTGCCAGTAGCCTCACTAGGGATGAGCAGTACTTC.

CDR3 loop: CASSPGTDYEQYF. The CDR3 DNA reads as TGTGCCAGCAGCCCCGGGACAGACTACGAGCAGTACTTC. The chain couples TRBV7-9 to TRBJ2-7, with 7 positions matching TRBD1. The CDR3 runs 13 residues. Unmatched junction bases numbered 4, after V lost 5 bases and J lost 3 bases. Germline CDR1 reads SEHNR; CDR2 reads FQNEAQ (reference sequence).

In DNA, the CDR3 is TGCAGCGTTGAGGAGCGCATGGTGGCGGGCACTGAAGCTTTCTTT. This encodes CSVEERMVAGTEAFF. The chain couples TRBV29-1 to TRBJ1-1; D gene unclear. The CDR3 consists of 15 residues. V shed 3 bases and J shed 4 bases, with 18 bases lying between them. Per the germline V gene, CDR1 is SQVTM and CDR2 is ANQGSEA.

The gene calls are TRBV18 and TRBJ2-7; tentative D call: TRBD2 (5 bases). Trimming removed 0 bases from V and 0 bases from J, with 12 bases in between. The CDR3 covers 16 residues. Germline values: CDR1 KGHSH, CDR2 LQKENI. DNA of the CDR3: TGTGCCAGCTCACCACCGTCCGGGATCGCCTCCTACGAGCAGTACTTC. Translated: CASSPPSGIASYEQYF.